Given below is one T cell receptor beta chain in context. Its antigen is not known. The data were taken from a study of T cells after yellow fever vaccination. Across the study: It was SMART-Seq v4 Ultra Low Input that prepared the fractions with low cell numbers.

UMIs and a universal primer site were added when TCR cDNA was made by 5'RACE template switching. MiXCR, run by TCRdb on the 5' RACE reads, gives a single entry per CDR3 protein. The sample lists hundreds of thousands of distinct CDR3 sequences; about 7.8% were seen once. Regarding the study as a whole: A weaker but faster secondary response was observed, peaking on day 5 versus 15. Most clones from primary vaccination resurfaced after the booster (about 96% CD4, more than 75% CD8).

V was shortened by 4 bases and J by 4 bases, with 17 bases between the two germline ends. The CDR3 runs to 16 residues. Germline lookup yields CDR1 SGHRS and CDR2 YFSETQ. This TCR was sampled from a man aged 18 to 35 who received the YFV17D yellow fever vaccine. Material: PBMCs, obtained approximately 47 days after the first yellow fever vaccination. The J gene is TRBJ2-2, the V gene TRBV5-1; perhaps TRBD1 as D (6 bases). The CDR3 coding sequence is TGCGCCAGCAGCCCCACCGGGCAGGGGCTCACCGGGGAGCTGTTTTTT. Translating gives CASSPTGQGLTGELFF.